This TCR beta chain is drawn from a study of radiation and T cells in renal cell carcinoma (dated by TCRdb to the early 2020s). Notes on the research overall: In total, more than 50 samples underwent TCR beta sequencing: around 26 tumors plus 27 peripheral blood samples. The last blood draw happened 4 weeks after radiation, timed to coincide with nephrectomy. Across all 50 or so samples, under 4,500,000 unique CDR3 nucleotide sequences, encoding roughly 2,600,000 unique CDR3 amino acid sequences, were identified. The investigation overall reported the following: Blood repertoire dynamics were not followed beyond 4 weeks after treatment. The single-armed trial design could not address effects of radiation dose or scheduling on the TCR repertoire. An increase in top tumor clonotypes in blood was observed from baseline to 2 weeks post-radiation, followed by contraction by 4 weeks, which was taken to suggest transient expansion of tumor-resident clones. Because pretreatment tumor biopsies were not available, the study could not determine whether clonotypes were already present within the tumor at baseline.

Sequences MNHNS (CDR1) and SASEGT (CDR2) are obtained from the germline V gene. For this chain, trimming is 7 bases at the V end and 2 bases at the J end, and the number of junction bases without a gene match is 7. The CDR3, from cysteine to phenylalanine, totals 14 residues. The DNA shown is the 42-base CDR3, in frame from base 1. The time point label, as the study defines it: blood 4 weeks post-SBRT, at nephrectomy. According to the study, the label for this sample's treatment or condition signals: 15 Gy SBRT to primary tumor, nephrectomy 4 weeks later. Samples came from a clinical trial, in which primary renal cell carcinomas received 15 Gy stereotactic body radiation therapy followed by nephrectomy 4 weeks later. To track tumor-enriched clonotypes, serial peripheral blood was sampled from radiation-treated patients at baseline and at 2 weeks and 4 weeks after SBRT. Renal cell carcinoma with clear cell pathology was present in all patients. The QIAamp DNA Blood Mini Kit (Qiagen) was used to prepare genomic DNA for TCR sequencing. The analyses included only samples that passed all quality control checks.

The immunoSEQ kit was used, according to the manufacturer's recommendations, to generate TCR beta libraries from genomic DNA. For library preparation, a first multiplex PCR was performed with proprietary primers, followed by a second PCR in which unique barcodes were added, and bead cleanups were performed after each round. Each sample batch included a kit-provided positive control reaction and a negative control reaction. The final libraries were assessed on an Agilent 4200 TapeStation D1000 ScreenTape, pooled by volume, and quantified by qPCR. Sequencing was performed on an Illumina NextSeq500 with a MidOutput 150-cycle cartridge, and 156 Read1 and 15 Index1 cycles were run with kit custom primers. The pooled library was loaded at approximately 0.96 pM, and about 21% PhiX control was spiked in. Under the source paper's analysis protocol: The vendor-processed data were analyzed in R, and a clonotype was defined as all T cells that share the same CDR3 nucleotide sequence. For clone abundance analyses, frequencies were normalized to the 10,000 most abundant clones per sample. Public T cell clones, averaging fewer than five per sample, were removed before analysis. A difference in abundance of at least 32-fold between compartments was used to define tumor-enriched and baseline blood-enriched clonotypes. A beta-binomial differential abundance model was used to identify clonotypes that expanded or contracted between blood time points. Tumor-blood repertoire similarity was measured with the Baroni-Urbani and Buser coefficient, and groups were compared using two-tailed Wilcoxon tests in R. In TCRdb, the immuneACCESS table is reduced to in-frame sequences with V and J assigned. These tables do not hold every clone; where another copy was compared, an unresolved V gene accounts for under half, and the others remain unexplained. V, J and clone size derive from that table, while D and trimming were established from the DNA sequence. For this sample the table gives fewer than 200,000 clones, of which about 88% were detected only once. Together, the top ten hold about 11% of the sample.

As regards this clone: Its recognized antigen is unknown. No much larger clonotype is one base removed from it; base qualities were not supplied.

The chain uses TRBV6-1 and TRBJ2-7; TRBD1 aligns with 8 central bases. Source: blood, taken from a patient whose treatment included radiotherapy and nephrectomy. This clonotype was obtained from a woman in her fifties or sixties with renal cell carcinoma. The CDR3 protein is CASTPDRGPYEQYF. The DNA is TGTGCCAGCACCCCCGACAGGGGTCCCTACGAGCAGTACTTC.